This T cell receptor beta chain originates from a study of identical twins. From germline, CDR1 is SGHTA and CDR2 FQGNSA. This CDR3 contains 16 residues. V lost 5 bases and J lost 7; bases outside the gene matches: 12. One entry per CDR3 protein results from TCRdb running MiXCR on the 5' RACE reads. The sample lists around 280,000 distinct CDR3 sequences, roughly 8.6% occurring once. This clonotype occurred a few times. Healthy Caucasian donors formed the entire cohort. The same sample was also studied in work on yellow fever vaccine responses in identical twins.

Sample: memory (CD45RO+) T cells sorted from blood. The chain uses TRBV7-2 and TRBJ2-2; 8 bases match TRBD1. This clonotype was obtained from a woman aged 18-30 years in good health. In DNA form, the CDR3 reads TGTGCCAGCAGCGAGCCGAACACAGGGGGTTACGGGGAGCTGTTTTTT. Protein: CASSEPNTGGYGELFF.